This paragraph covers one TCR beta chain sequence. V lost 1 base and J lost 5, with 14 bases in between. From germline, CDR1 is KGHSH and CDR2 LQKENI. The CDR3 sequence is 15 residues long. This sample was included in a study of T cell changes during pregnancy in multiple sclerosis. The protocol was immunoSEQ multiplex PCR, while the TCRdb copy is restricted to in-frame clones and leaves out a portion. The table shows some 77,000 clones, with 85% to 95% occurring only once. This specimen was peripheral blood, taken after pregnancy. The chain uses TRBV18 and TRBJ1-2; perhaps TRBD1 as D (5 bases). This TCR was recovered from a female donor in good health, enrolled as a control in a pregnancy study. Written as DNA, the CDR3 is TGTGCCAGCTCACCACGGAGGACGGGGGAGTATGGCTACACCTTC. Residues: CASSPRRTGEYGYTF.